This T cell receptor (beta chain) was documented in a study of beta chain features in type 1 diabetes. Overall study findings and caveats: Reduced insertions and increased deletions marked VDJ junctions in type 1 diabetes patients. Within each of all four CD4+ subsets, Type 1 diabetes patients had TCRB CDR3s that were moderately but significantly shorter. Relative to healthy donors, patients appeared to have naive, central memory and Treg TCRB repertoires that were more similar. Whatever favoring of shorter templates PCR might show would apply equally to patients and controls.

Of the isolated RNA, all was reverse transcribed, and so the sequenced material was expressed TCRB transcripts. Sequencing was performed with immunoSEQ multiplex PCR; in TCRdb, only in-frame clones are kept and a portion is missing. The table records about 170,000 clones, less than 10% of them present only once. The ends were cut back, 3 bases at V and 10 bases at J, with 6 bases in the middle. CDR3 size: 9 residues. Germline-derived CDR1 and CDR2 are DFQATT and SNEGSKA (reference sequence). A word on this clone: Its target is not known.

The chain recombines TRBV20-1 with TRBJ2-5, with D tentatively TRBD2 (6 bases). The origin of this receptor is a man between 18 and 29 years old with type 1 diabetes. The sequenced sample was central memory CD4+ T cells from blood. The CDR3, as DNA: TGCAGTGCTAGGCGGGGCCAGTACTTC. Its protein product is CSARRGQYF.